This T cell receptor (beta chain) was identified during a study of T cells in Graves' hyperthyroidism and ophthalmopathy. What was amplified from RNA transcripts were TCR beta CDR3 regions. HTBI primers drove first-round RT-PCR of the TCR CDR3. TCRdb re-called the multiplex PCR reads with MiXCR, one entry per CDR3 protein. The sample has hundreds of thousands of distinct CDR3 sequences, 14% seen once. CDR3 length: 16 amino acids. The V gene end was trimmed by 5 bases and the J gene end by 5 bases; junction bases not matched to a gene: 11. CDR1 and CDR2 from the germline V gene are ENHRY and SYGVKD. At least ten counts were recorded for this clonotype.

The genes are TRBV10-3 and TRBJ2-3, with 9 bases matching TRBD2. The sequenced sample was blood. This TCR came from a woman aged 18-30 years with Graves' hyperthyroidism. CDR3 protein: CAISFNSGSRGDTQYF. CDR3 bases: TGTGCCATCAGTTTCAATAGCGGGAGCAGGGGAGATACGCAGTATTTT.